The 10 T cell receptor beta chains below come from one sample, sequenced in a study of cytomegalovirus exposure and HLA in healthy donors. PCR used 60 Vbeta primers and 13 Jbeta primers. Assay: immunoSEQ multiplex PCR; the TCRdb copy retains only in-frame clones and omits some. The sample contains 140,000 or so clones, around 75% of which appear only once. The source material was PBMCs. These receptor sequences come from a woman in her twenties or thirties in good health and CMV-seronegative.

The chain is built from TRBV14 and TRBJ1-6, with D possibly TRBD1 on 6 matching bases. V was trimmed by 5 bases and J by 10 bases, leaving 18 bases between them. This CDR3 contains 15 residues. Germline V lookup: CDR1 SGHDN, CDR2 FVKESK. CDR3 sequence: CASSLLQGDVSPLHF. DNA of the CDR3: TGTGCCAGCAGCTTACTACAGGGAGATGTATCACCCCTCCACTTT.

CDR3 region: CASSKPDIPYEQYF. In DNA, the CDR3 is TGTGCCAGCAGCAAACCAGACATTCCCTACGAGCAGTACTTC. The chain links TRBV21-1 to TRBJ2-7; no check of the table's D call, TRBD1, against the DNA was made. TRBV21-1 is marked as a pseudogene. CDR3 size: 14 residues.

The rearrangement links TRBV6-5 to TRBJ1-4; 12 positions match TRBD1. The germline V gene encodes CDR1 MNHEY and CDR2 SVGAGI. The ends lost 10 bases at V and 10 bases at J; junction bases unmatched: 13. This CDR3 contains 15 residues. CDR3 protein: CATSPGGQGAGKLFF. In DNA form, the CDR3 reads TGTGCCACCTCACCAGGGGGACAGGGGGCCGGAAAACTGTTTTTT.

This sequence joins TRBV30 and TRBJ2-5; D uncertain. Germline V CDR1 and CDR2: GTSNPN, SVGIG (reference sequence). V lost 0 bases, J lost 4 bases, and 9 bases lay in between. The length of the CDR3 is 13 residues. This CDR3 reads CAWSVPGPETQYF. CDR3 nucleotide sequence: TGTGCCTGGAGTGTACCTGGGCCAGAGACCCAGTACTTC.

This CDR3 reads CASSIVLEFSGNTIYF. The CDR3 DNA sequence: TGTGCCAGTAGTATAGTGCTGGAGTTCTCTGGAAACACCATATATTTT. The chain employs TRBV19 and TRBJ1-3, with no clear D. V was clipped by 1 base and J by 0 bases, with 10 bases between them. This CDR3 is 16 amino acids long. Germline V lookup: CDR1 LNHDA, CDR2 SQIVND (reference sequence).

In nucleotides, the CDR3 is TGTGCCAGCGCGGCTCTGGGGCGGGGGGGCGACGGGGAGCTGTTTTTT. Protein sequence: CASAALGRGGDGELFF. The gene calls are TRBV11-1 and TRBJ2-2; TRBD2 aligns across 9 bases. Trimming took 8 bases from V and 7 from J; bases not matched to a gene: 14. The germline V gene has CDR1 SGHAT and CDR2 FQDESV (reference sequence). The CDR3 sequence is 16 residues long.

The chain uses TRBV6-6 and TRBJ1-1; D unclear. The V gene's germline CDR1 is MNHNY and CDR2 SVGAGI (reference sequence). This CDR3 is built from 15 residues. With 7 bases removed from V and 1 base from J, the gap between germline ends came to 16 bases. The CDR3 reads CASNSLLQRNTEAFF. DNA of the CDR3: TGTGCCAGCAACTCCCTACTTCAGCGGAACACTGAAGCTTTCTTT.

The CDR3 DNA sequence: TGTGCCAGCAGCTTCGGACTCTTCCTTTCGCGTGAAAAACTGTTTTTT. This sequence encodes CASSFGLFLSREKLFF. V gene TRBV7-9 combines with J gene TRBJ1-4, with D uncertain. Germline V CDR1 and CDR2: SEHNR, FQNEAQ (reference sequence). The CDR3 contains 16 residues. V was trimmed by 3 bases and J by 7 bases, leaving 18 bases between them.

This clone was counted only a few times. The CDR3 bases are TGTGCCAGTAGTGTCCGCGGCCCCCCGCAGTTCTTC. Translation gives CASSVRGPPQFF. The rearrangement joins TRBV19 to TRBJ2-1; no reliable D call. This CDR3 region has 12 residues. The V end lost 5 bases, the J end lost 12 bases, and 14 bases lay between the germline ends. CDR1 and CDR2 (germline): LNHDA, SQIVND (reference sequence).

The chain recombines TRBV30 with TRBJ1-3, with no clear D. CDR1 is GTSNPN and CDR2 is SVGIG in the germline V gene (reference sequence). The CDR3 runs to 13 residues. V gave up 4 bases and J gave up 0 bases, with 7 bases separating them. The CDR3 DNA sequence: TGTGCCTGGAACAGCAACTCTGGAAACACCATATATTTT. Protein: CAWNSNSGNTIYF.